What follows are 3 T cell receptor beta chains derived from one specimen sequenced in a study of T cell responses to AZD1222 COVID-19 vaccine. Repertoires were generated with immunoSEQ multiplex PCR, while TCRdb's copy carries only in-frame clones and drops some. The sample lists about 140,000 clones; roughly 91% were seen once. This specimen consisted of peripheral blood, obtained on day 0 of AZD1222 vaccination. The receptors shown here come from an adult in good health.

The chain joins TRBV7-2 to TRBJ1-1; D unclear. Looked up from germline, CDR1 is SGHTA and CDR2 is FQGNSA. The V end was cut by 2 bases, the J end by 1 base, with 8 bases between. The CDR3 length is 14 residues. CDR3: CASSLRVRNTEAFF. The DNA for the CDR3 is TGTGCCAGCAGCTTACGGGTGAGGAACACTGAAGCTTTCTTT.

The chain carries TRBV5-1 and TRBJ2-3, with D possibly TRBD2 on 6 matching bases. The CDR3 has 17 residues. Trimming shortened V by 1 base and J by 1 base, and 16 bases separated the two germline ends. The germline gives CDR1 SGHRS, CDR2 YFSETQ. The CDR3 region is CASSLWRAGVGTDTQYF. The CDR3 DNA follows: TGCGCCAGCAGCTTGTGGAGGGCCGGTGTGGGCACAGATACGCAGTATTTT.

This clone was recorded once. The genes are TRBV18 and TRBJ1-1; tentative D call: TRBD1 (5 bases). Germline CDR1 KGHSH, CDR2 LQKENI. V lost 2 bases, J lost 0 bases, and 7 bases lay in between. The CDR3 is 14 residues long. CDR3 region: CASSPRGMNTEAFF. The DNA for the CDR3 is TGTGCCAGCTCACCAAGGGGAATGAACACTGAAGCTTTCTTT.